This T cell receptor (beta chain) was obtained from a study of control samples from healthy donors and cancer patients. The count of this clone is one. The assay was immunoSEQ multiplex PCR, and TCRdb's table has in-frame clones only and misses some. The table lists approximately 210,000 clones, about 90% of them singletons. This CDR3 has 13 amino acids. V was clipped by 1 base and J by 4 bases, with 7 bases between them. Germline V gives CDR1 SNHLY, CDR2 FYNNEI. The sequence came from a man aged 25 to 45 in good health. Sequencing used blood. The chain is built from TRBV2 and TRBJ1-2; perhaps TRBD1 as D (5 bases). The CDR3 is CASSEVGTYGYTF. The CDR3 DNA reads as TGTGCCAGCAGTGAAGTGGGGACCTATGGCTACACCTTC. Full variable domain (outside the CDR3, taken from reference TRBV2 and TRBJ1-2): EPEVTQTPSHQVTQMGQEVILRCVPISNHLYFYWYRQILGQKVEFLVSFYNNEISEKSEIFDDQFSVERPDGSNFTLKIRSTKLEDSAMYFCASSEVGTYGYTFGSGTRLTVV.